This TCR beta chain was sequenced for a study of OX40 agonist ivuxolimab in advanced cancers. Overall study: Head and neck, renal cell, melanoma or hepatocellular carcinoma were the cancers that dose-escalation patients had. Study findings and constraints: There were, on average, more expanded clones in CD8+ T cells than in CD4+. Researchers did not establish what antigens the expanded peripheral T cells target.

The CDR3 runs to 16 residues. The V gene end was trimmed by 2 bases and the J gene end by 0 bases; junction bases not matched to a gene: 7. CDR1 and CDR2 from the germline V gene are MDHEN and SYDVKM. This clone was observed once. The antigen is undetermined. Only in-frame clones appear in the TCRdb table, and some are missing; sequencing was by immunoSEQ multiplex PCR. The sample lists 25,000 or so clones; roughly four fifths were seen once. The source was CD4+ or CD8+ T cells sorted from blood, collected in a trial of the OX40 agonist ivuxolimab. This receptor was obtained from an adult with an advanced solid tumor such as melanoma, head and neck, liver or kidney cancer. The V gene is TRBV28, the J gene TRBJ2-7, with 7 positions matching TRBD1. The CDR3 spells CASSLNPRDSSYEQYF. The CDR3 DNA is TGTGCCAGCAGTTTAAATCCCCGGGACAGCTCCTACGAGCAGTACTTC. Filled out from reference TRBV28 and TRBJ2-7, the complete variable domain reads DVKVTQSSRYLVKRTGEKVFLECVQDMDHENMFWYRQDPGLGLRLIYFSYDVKMKEKGDIPEGYSVSREKKERFSLILESASTNQTSMYLCASSLNPRDSSYEQYFGPGTRLTVT.